This is a list of T cell receptor beta chains from one sample in a study of vaccination effects on CD4 cells after COVID-19. No antigen is known for these receptors. Using immunoSEQ multiplex PCR, the repertoire was profiled, and TCRdb retains in-frame clones only, with some absent. The sample comprises more than 35,000 clones, roughly 87% of which are singletons, and 2.9% rests with the top ten. The sequencing used CD4+ T cells from PBMCs cultured without peptide, collected before COVID-19 vaccination. The receptors were sampled from a human donor who received a COVID-19 vaccine. The CDR3 runs from the conserved cysteine through the conserved F or W. Fields, in order: D gene, J gene, clone size, V gene, CDR3 protein, CDR3 DNA. D genes are given only for firm matches. The size of a clone is reported for some rows only, either as once, few or many, or as a class for expanded clones.

. TRBJ1-1 . TRBV20-1 CSATGAEAFF TGCAGTGCTACAGGGGCTGAAGCTTTCTTT
. TRBJ2-3 . TRBV6-5 CASRPDGFTDTQYF TGTGCCAGCAGGCCGGACGGATTCACAGATACGCAGTATTTT
. TRBJ2-3 . TRBV28 CASSFLRDTQYF TGTGCCAGCAGTTTCCTGAGAGATACGCAGTATTTT
TRBD2 TRBJ2-1 . TRBV3-1/TRBV3-2 CASSLTLLAGGGEQFF TGTGCCAGCAGCCTAACGCTACTAGCGGGGGGGGGTGAGCAGTTCTTC
. TRBJ1-5 few TRBV2 CASTRGGTYQPQHF TGTGCCAGCACCCGTGGGGGAACCTATCAGCCCCAGCATTTT
TRBD1 TRBJ2-5 . TRBV5-1 CASSLEGTGVETQYF TGCGCCAGCAGCTTGGAGGGGACAGGGGTAGAGACCCAGTACTTC
TRBD2 TRBJ2-1 . TRBV5-5 CASSRTGTTDEQFF TGTGCCAGCAGCCGTACCGGGACTACAGATGAGCAGTTCTTC
. TRBJ2-5 once TRBV5-1 CASSLLGQDGGTQYF TGCGCCAGCAGCTTGTTGGGGCAGGATGGCGGGACCCAGTACTTC
. TRBJ1-3 . TRBV6-6 CASSSLGQLNTIYF TGTGCCAGCAGCTCCCTGGGACAACTAAACACCATATATTTT
TRBD1 TRBJ2-5 . TRBV30 CAWDRGQETQYF TGTGCCTGGGACAGGGGGCAAGAGACCCAGTACTTC
TRBD1 TRBJ1-2 . TRBV7-2 CASIRDRTYGGYTF TGTGCCAGCATCAGGGACAGAACTTATGGCGGCTACACCTTC
. TRBJ2-5 . TRBV14 CASSQDPPWGLQETQYF TGTGCCAGCAGCCAAGACCCCCCCTGGGGGCTTCAAGAGACCCAGTACTTC
. TRBJ2-3 . TRBV5-8 CASPNWGGRTDTQYF TGTGCCAGCCCGAATTGGGGGGGGCGCACAGATACGCAGTATTTT
TRBD1 TRBJ1-6 . TRBV5-6 CASSNRDRVRSPLHF TGTGCCAGCAGTAACCGGGACAGGGTTCGCTCACCCCTCCACTTT
. TRBJ2-5 . TRBV24-1 CATSDAGTFQETQYF TGTGCCACCAGTGACGCCGGGACCTTCCAAGAGACCCAGTACTTC
. TRBJ1-2 few TRBV18 CASSPPFGAANYGYTF TGTGCCAGCTCACCACCGTTTGGGGCCGCTAACTATGGCTACACCTTC
. TRBJ1-5 . TRBV24-1 CATSDPTVNQPQHF TGTGCCACCAGTGACCCGACAGTCAATCAGCCCCAGCATTTT
. TRBJ2-5 . TRBV6-6 CASGQGGARETQYF TGTGCCAGCGGGCAAGGGGGGGCCCGGGAGACCCAGTACTTC
. TRBJ1-3 . TRBV7-8 CASSLGLRSGNTIYF TGTGCCAGCAGCTTAGGGCTGCGCTCTGGAAACACCATATATTTT
. TRBJ2-3 . TRBV10-1 CASNPGTPSTDTQYF TGCGCCAGCAACCCCGGGACACCCAGCACAGATACGCAGTATTTT
. TRBJ1-3 once TRBV11-1 CASSLTDHSGNTIYF TGTGCCAGCAGCTTAACGGACCACTCTGGAAACACCATATATTTT
. TRBJ2-5 . TRBV5-4 CASSRDPGEETQYF TGTGCCAGCAGCCGGGACCCGGGGGAGGAGACCCAGTACTTC
TRBD1 TRBJ1-1 . TRBV3-1/TRBV3-2 CASSPERTGRGHTEAFF TGTGCCAGCAGCCCCGAAAGGACAGGAAGGGGGCACACTGAAGCTTTCTTT
. TRBJ1-1 . TRBV6-5 CASSYWTGTGDTEAFF TGTGCCAGCAGTTATTGGACTGGGACGGGAGACACTGAAGCTTTCTTT
. TRBJ2-3 . TRBV11-2 CASSSLGGSTDTQYF TGTGCCAGCAGCTCCCTTGGAGGGAGCACAGATACGCAGTATTTT
. TRBJ2-2 . TRBV5-1 CASSPGRNTGELFF TGCGCCAGCAGCCCGGGGAGGAACACCGGGGAGCTGTTTTTT
. TRBJ2-2 . TRBV6-6 CASSRIQGRDTGELFF TGTGCCAGCAGTCGTATACAGGGTCGGGACACCGGGGAGCTGTTTTTT